The clone carrying this T cell receptor delta chain was counted ten times or more. What it binds is unknown. TCRdb's protein for this DNA is that of a much larger clone and differs from the translation at residue 18, likely a read error; the protein shown is the DNA translation. Flow sorting of PBMC yielded separate Vgamma9/Vdelta2+ and Vdelta2-negative gammadelta T cell populations for bulk repertoire analysis. TCRdb fed the multiplex PCR reads into CATT to redo clone calling. Of roughly 48,000 delta-chain clones listed, about 1.5% are singletons. The data originate from a study of γδ T cells in repeated Plasmodium falciparum infection. Turning to the study itself: Samples were taken at baseline, before some infections, and 21 days after each. Regarding the study as a whole: Vdelta2-negative gammadelta repertoires appeared less diverse and less shared in Malian than Australian children. The Malian cohort came from a small rural village of predominantly one ethnic group. Over time and infection, Vgamma9/Vdelta2+ repertoires remained highly stable and polyclonal.

The germline gives CDR1 TSWWSYY, CDR2 QGS. The CDR3 runs to 19 residues. The specimen sequenced was gamma-delta T cells from blood. The clonotype originates from a pool of human donors (malaria-infected and uninfected, not separated). The J segment was not called; the V segment is TRDV1; TRDD3, as called in the table, went unchecked against the DNA. The CDR3 sequence: CALGELSYQGDSYTDKLTF. The CDR3 coding sequence is TGTGCTCTTGGGGAACTATCCTACCAGGGGGATAGCTACACCGATAAACTCACCTTT.